These 21 T cell receptor beta chains originate from one sample sequenced in a study of T cell responses to AZD1222 COVID-19 vaccine (dated by TCRdb to the early 2020s). This specimen's time point label, per the study, means: baseline before first vaccination. Libraries were built with the immunoSEQ multiplex PCR assay. TCRdb's version of the immuneACCESS table is confined to in-frame rearrangements and falls short of the full clone set. An unresolved V gene accounts for under half of the shortfall where checked; the remainder is of unknown origin. Within this sample are about 120,000 clones, with roughly 89% of them counted one time only. Clones ranked in the top ten supply 28% of the sample. The input for sequencing was peripheral blood, taken on day 0 of AZD1222 vaccination. Every receptor here comes from an adult in good health.

The chain is built from TRBV3-1 (or the pseudogene TRBV3-2) and TRBJ2-5; 8 nucleotides align to TRBD2. CDR1 and CDR2 from the germline V gene are LGHDT and YNNKEL (reference sequence). J lost 8 bases, V lost 5 bases, and 13 bases had no gene match. The CDR3 extends over 15 amino acids. CDR3 nucleotide sequence: TGTGCCAGCAGCGAACAGCCGGGACTAGGACCCACCCAGTACTTC. Protein sequence: CASSEQPGLGPTQYF.

The chain joins TRBV10-3 to TRBJ2-7, with D hard to call. CDR3 size: 15 residues. The V and J ends lost 0 bases and 6 bases respectively, with 15 bases between them. Germline V CDR1 and CDR2: ENHRY, SYGVKD. The CDR3 region has the DNA TGTGCCATCAGTGAGTCGGGCCAGTCACCCCGCGAGCAGTACTTC. Translation gives CAISESGQSPREQYF.

The chain recombines TRBV19 with TRBJ2-7; unclear D gene. Trimming stripped 4 bases from V and 0 bases from J, with 13 bases between. Germline-derived CDR1 and CDR2 are LNHDA and SQIVND (reference sequence). The CDR3 spans 15 residues. The CDR3 spells CASSTGQTSSYEQYF. DNA for the CDR3: TGTGCCAGTAGTACGGGCCAAACGAGCTCCTACGAGCAGTACTTC. Together with reference TRBV19 and TRBJ2-7, the CDR3 gives the full variable domain: DGGITQSPKYLFRKEGQNVTLSCEQNLNHDAMYWYRQDPGQGLRLIYYSQIVNDFQKGDIAEGYSVSREKKESFPLTVTSAQKNPTAFYLCASSTGQTSSYEQYFGPGTRLTVT.

The V call is TRBV19, the J call TRBJ1-5; D possibly corresponds to TRBD1 (5 bases). The CDR3 consists of 16 residues. V was shortened by 8 bases and J by 3 bases, with 20 bases between the two germline ends. CDR1 is LNHDA, CDR2 SQIVND, per germline (reference sequence). For the CDR3, the DNA is TGTGCCAGTCTTGACAGTAAAATTGTCTACAATCAGCCCCAGCATTTT. This translates into CASLDSKIVYNQPQHF.

The chain uses TRBV7-2 and TRBJ2-7; D perhaps matches TRBD1 (7 bases). The CDR3 runs 13 residues. Per the germline V gene, CDR1 is SGHTA and CDR2 is FQGNSA. Deletions cut 3 bases from V and 6 bases from J, with 12 bases between. CDR3 DNA: TGTGCCAGCAGCTTGACCCAGGGGGGCGAGCAGTACTTC. This gives the protein CASSLTQGGEQYF. The whole variable domain, filled in from reference TRBV7-2 and TRBJ2-7, reads GAGVSQSPSNKVTEKGKDVELRCDPISGHTALYWYRQSLGQGLEFLIYFQGNSAPDKSGLPSDRFSAERTGGSVSTLTIQRTQQEDSAVYLCASSLTQGGEQYFGPGTRLTVT.

The CDR3 DNA reads TGCGCCAGCAGTGAAGAAAGTCACGAGCAGTACTTC. Its translation: CASSEESHEQYF. This rearrangement joins TRBV10-2 to TRBJ2-7; D remains ambiguous. The CDR3 sequence is 12 residues long. CDR1 is WSHSY, CDR2 SAAADI, per germline. V lost 3 bases to trimming and J lost 5 bases, with 8 bases between them.

This chain links TRBV7-2 with TRBJ1-2, with D perhaps matching TRBD1 (6 bases). CDR3 length: 13 amino acids. V dropped 5 bases and J dropped 8 bases, with 15 bases sitting between them. CDR1 is SGHTA and CDR2 is FQGNSA in the germline V gene. In DNA form, the CDR3 reads TGTGCCAGCAGCAGGGACGGGACACGCGGCTACACCTTC. It specifies CASSRDGTRGYTF.

The chain joins TRBV14 to TRBJ1-2, with 9 positions matching TRBD1. Trimming at V came to 5 bases and at J to 8 bases, leaving 12 bases not matched to a gene. Germline lookup yields CDR1 SGHDN and CDR2 FVKESK. The CDR3 consists of 15 residues. CDR3 sequence (DNA): TGTGCCAGCAGCGGGATTACGGGACAGGGTGGAGGCTACACCTTC. It is translated as CASSGITGQGGGYTF. Full variable domain (outside the CDR3, taken from reference TRBV14 and TRBJ1-2): EAGVTQFPSHSVIEKGQTVTLRCDPISGHDNLYWYRRVMGKEIKFLLHFVKESKQDESGMPNNRFLAERTGGTYSTLKVQPAELEDSGVYFCASSGITGQGGGYTFGSGTRLTVV.

This chain connects TRBV7-3 to TRBJ1-6, with D uncertain. The CDR3 runs 16 residues. The V and J ends lost 1 base and 7 bases respectively, with 14 bases between them. The germline gives CDR1 SGHTA, CDR2 FQGTGA. As DNA, the CDR3 is TGTGCCAGCAGCTTAATGGGAGGGCACTTGAATTCACCCCTCCACTTT. Its translation is CASSLMGGHLNSPLHF.

The chain joins TRBV11-3 to TRBJ1-1; a weak D match, TRBD1 (5 bases). The germline gives CDR1 SGHNT, CDR2 YENEEA. With 5 bases removed from V and 3 bases from J, the gap between germline ends came to 10 bases. The CDR3 extends over 13 amino acids. CDR3 region: CASSAGLHTEAFF. The CDR3 bases are TGTGCCAGCAGCGCGGGACTGCACACTGAAGCTTTCTTT.

This chain joins TRBV20-1 and TRBJ2-5; TRBD2 aligns across 7 bases. This CDR3 is built from 11 residues. Germline loops: CDR1 DFQATT, CDR2 SNEGSKA (reference sequence). The junction had 2 bases not matched to a gene; V was cut back by 5 bases and J by 5 bases. As DNA, the CDR3 is TGCAGTGCTCTGGGGGGGGAGACCCAGTACTTC. It translates to CSALGGETQYF.

With respect to this clone: Other nucleotide sequences from this sample produce the same CDR3. The rearrangement joins TRBV5-6 to TRBJ2-3, with a tentative D call TRBD2 (5 bases). Trimming left V 8 bases short and J 1 base short, with 11 bases between. This CDR3 comprises 13 residues. Germline V CDR1 and CDR2: SGHDT, YYEEEE. CDR3 protein: CASRGQGTDTQYF. The CDR3 coding sequence is TGTGCCAGTAGAGGGCAGGGCACAGATACGCAGTATTTT. The entire variable domain, with the rest obtained from reference TRBV5-6 and TRBJ2-3, is as follows: DAGVTQSPTHLIKTRGQQVTLRCSPKSGHDTVSWYQQALGQGPQFIFQYYEEEERQRGNFPDRFSGHQFPNYSSELNVNALLLGDSALYLCASRGQGTDTQYFGPGTRLTVL.

The genes are TRBV7-8 and TRBJ2-1; 9 nucleotides agree with TRBD2. J gave up 9 bases and V 1 base, and 10 bases lay outside the gene matches. The germline gives CDR1 SGHVS, CDR2 FQNEAQ. There are 16 residues in the CDR3. CDR3 sequence reads: CASSLDSSSGNREQFF. Written as DNA, the CDR3 is TGTGCCAGCAGCTTAGACTCGTCTAGCGGGAATCGTGAGCAGTTCTTC.

The chain is built from TRBV19 and TRBJ2-7; D is possibly TRBD2 (6 bases). The CDR3 has 17 amino acids. CDR1 and CDR2 (germline): LNHDA, SQIVND (reference sequence). Trimming took off 1 base at V and 3 bases at J, with 19 bases between the two ends. The CDR3 DNA reads TGTGCCAGTAGTATAGTTGCCGGGAGCTCCTTCGACTACGAGCAGTACTTC. Encoded protein: CASSIVAGSSFDYEQYF.

The CDR3 sequence: CASSQTGQTNEKLFF. In nucleotides, the CDR3 is TGTGCCAGCAGCCAAACCGGACAGACTAATGAAAAACTGTTTTTT. The rearrangement uses TRBV5-4 and TRBJ1-4; D is perhaps TRBD1 (6 bases). The CDR3 length is 15 residues. Germline CDR1 is SGHNT and CDR2 is YYREEE (reference sequence). Deletions cut 4 bases from V and 2 bases from J, with 12 bases between.

V and J are TRBV6-5 and TRBJ2-1; 7 bases are shared with TRBD1. The CDR3 is 15 residues long. Losses at the gene ends were 6 bases for V and 6 bases for J; bases not matched to a gene: 11. Germline values: CDR1 MNHEY, CDR2 SVGAGI. This CDR3 reads CASSPLGRGSNEQFF. In DNA, the CDR3 is TGTGCCAGCAGCCCGCTGGGCAGGGGGTCCAATGAGCAGTTCTTC.

The rearrangement links TRBV30 to TRBJ1-1; 8 positions match TRBD1. The length of the CDR3 is 15 residues. In germline, CDR1 is GTSNPN, CDR2 SVGIG (reference sequence). V was clipped by 2 bases and J by 5 bases; unmatched bases: 10. The CDR3 DNA follows: TGTGCCTGGAGTCGATCCGAGACAGGGGTTACTGAAGCTTTCTTT. As protein: CAWSRSETGVTEAFF.

The genes are TRBV7-8 and TRBJ2-1; a weak D match, TRBD2 (5 bases). CDR3 length: 14 residues. In germline, CDR1 is SGHVS, CDR2 FQNEAQ. Trimming took 5 bases from V and 7 from J, leaving 15 bases between them. For the CDR3, the DNA is TGTGCCAGCAGCCAACGGAGGATGGGGAATGAGCAGTTCTTC. This encodes CASSQRRMGNEQFF. Supplemented by reference TRBV7-8 and TRBJ2-1, the full variable domain reads GAGVSQSPRYKVAKRGQDVALRCDPISGHVSLFWYQQALGQGPEFLTYFQNEAQLDKSGLPSDRFFAERPEGSVSTLKIQRTQQEDSAVYLCASSQRRMGNEQFFGPGTRLTVL.

The V and J genes are TRBV7-2 and TRBJ1-6, with D hard to call. V was trimmed by 0 bases and J by 9 bases, leaving 12 bases between them. The CDR3 contains 15 residues. The germline V gene has CDR1 SGHTA and CDR2 FQGNSA. CDR3 protein: CASSLASGLSSPLHF. As DNA, the CDR3 is TGTGCCAGCAGCTTAGCTTCGGGATTAAGTTCACCCCTCCACTTT.

The rearrangement joins TRBV27 to TRBJ1-3; D uncertain. Per the germline V gene, CDR1 is MNHEY and CDR2 is SMNVEV (reference sequence). Between the trimmed V and J ends, which lost 6 bases and 2 bases, there was a span of 14 bases. This CDR3 has 15 residues. This CDR3 is CASSQKGAPGNTIYF. The CDR3 nucleotides read TGTGCCAGCAGCCAGAAGGGAGCCCCTGGAAACACCATATATTTT.

DNA of the CDR3: TGTGCCTCAAGGGCAGCAAGAAGCACAGATACGCAGTATTTT. Translating gives CASRAARSTDTQYF. The chain uses TRBV7-9 and TRBJ2-3, with unresolved D. V dropped 11 bases and J dropped 0 bases, with 15 bases sitting between them. The germline V gene encodes CDR1 SEHNR and CDR2 FQNEAQ (reference sequence). This CDR3 is 14 amino acids long. Full variable domain (rest looked up from reference TRBV7-9 and TRBJ2-3): DTGVSQNPRHKITKRGQNVTFRCDPISEHNRLYWYRQTLGQGPEFLTYFQNEAQLEKSRLLSDRFSAERPKGSFSTLEIQRTEQGDSAMYLCASRAARSTDTQYFGPGTRLTVL.